Sequencing of this TCR beta chain was carried out in a study of cytotoxic CD8 clonotypes in ibrutinib-treated CLL (dated by TCRdb to the early 2020s). In terms of the full investigation: The cohort was composed of about 10 relapsed/refractory and approximately 14 treatment-naive patients; IGHV unmutated status was identified in 17 patients. Responses were partial in roughly 25 patients and complete in 2; after median approximately 67 months follow-up, around 15 stayed in remission and some twelve progressed. The response samples were drawn at a median of approximately twelve months into treatment, with a range of about 6 to 36 months. On average, each sample had about 260,000 productive templates and 96,000 or so productive rearrangements. Of the roughly 86 people in the trial, about two dozen had longitudinal samples available. Cryopreserved peripheral blood mononuclear cells were collected before treatment, at response, and at either disease progression or sustained remission. All remission and progressive disease samples were collected while patients were still receiving ibrutinib. What the work shows at the level of the full study, not this receptor alone: At baseline, clonality was higher than in age-matched healthy donors and showed a strong correlation with circulating CD8+ T-cell counts. Public clonotypes were rare and either shrank or stayed stable during treatment, and the rise in clonality at ibrutinib response reflected expansion of private clonotypes. An increase in clonality was observed at ibrutinib response, with clonality remaining stable during sustained remission and falling back toward baseline at progression. Sampling times were not matched between sustained-remission and progressing patients, and lymph node repertoires were not studied.

This clone occurred a few times. Its antigen is still unknown. The sample holds no much larger clone one base away, and base qualities are not on file. Each clonotype received, on average, about 10x coverage in deep resolution sequencing performed on a MiSeq, where the target depth lay between 1 in 1 million and 1 in 200,000 T cells. TCR beta libraries were generated with the immunoSEQ hsTCRB Kit. The original methods were these. Data were analyzed with ImmunoSEQ Data Assistant and ImmunoSEQ Analyzer, with V, D and J genes assigned per IMGT definitions. Clonality, which ranges from 0 to 1, was calculated by subtracting the normalized Shannon entropy of productive rearrangement frequencies from one. Only overrepresented clonotypes making up at least 0.05% of each patient's repertoire were included in the public clonotype analysis. Approximately 12 repertoires from age-matched healthy donors, obtained from immuneACCESS, served as clonality controls. TCRdb provides this immuneACCESS table in a form limited to in-frame rearrangements. Some clones are lacking; in checked studies, under half of them reflect an unresolved V gene, and why the rest are absent is not known. Clonal size and the V and J genes are those of that table, whereas D and trimming came from the DNA. Within this sample are some 80,000 clones, with roughly 77% of them counted one time only. In total, the top ten clones hold roughly 4.8% of the sample.

V and J lose 5 bases and 9 bases, and a span of 11 bases separates them. The cysteine opens and the phenylalanine closes a CDR3 of 12 amino acids. Only the CDR3 part of the read is kept: 36 bases, read in frame from the first base. CDR1 and CDR2 are drawn from the germline V gene: SGHTA, FQGTGA. The sample's time point, from its label and the paper: 12 to 13 months on ibrutinib. For TCR beta library preparation, about 2 micrograms of genomic DNA were isolated from cryopreserved PBMCs. Longitudinal blood samples from CLL patients on ibrutinib monotherapy underwent high-throughput TCR beta sequencing. The patients were enrolled in a single-center, open-label phase 2 trial of ibrutinib monotherapy.

The sequence derives from a human donor with chronic lymphocytic leukemia. The chain couples TRBV7-3 to TRBJ2-4, with the D segment identity uncertain. This sample comprised PBMCs, obtained after 12 months of ibrutinib treatment. The CDR3 region reads CASSPGSFIQYF. The base sequence is TGTGCCAGCAGCCCCGGTAGTTTCATTCAGTACTTC. With the portions outside the CDR3 filled from the reference TRBV7-3 and TRBJ2-4 genes, the complete variable region becomes GAGVSQTPSNKVTEKGKYVELRCDPISGHTALYWYRQSLGQGPEFLIYFQGTGAADDSGLPNDRFFAVRPEGSVSTLKIQRTERGDSAVYLCASSPGSFIQYFGAGTRLSVL.